This TCR beta chain was captured in a study of cytomegalovirus exposure and HLA in healthy donors. The study ran its PCR with 60 Vbeta and 13 Jbeta primers. Assay: immunoSEQ multiplex PCR; the TCRdb copy retains only in-frame clones and omits some. The sample includes 80,000 or so clones, around 66% of them seen just once. Germline V gene sequence: CDR1 MGHRA, CDR2 YSYEKL. V was trimmed by 0 bases and J by 2 bases, leaving 8 bases between them. There are 16 residues in the CDR3. The chain couples TRBV4-1 to TRBJ2-6, with D tentatively TRBD1 (6 bases). Sequenced: PBMCs. This TCR was sampled from a man in his sixties in good health and CMV-seropositive. Here the CDR3 reads CASSQERGTGANVLTF. The DNA for the CDR3 is TGCGCCAGCAGCCAAGAGAGGGGGACTGGGGCCAACGTCCTGACTTTC.